Below are 30 T cell receptor beta chains sequenced from a single sample in a study of blood T cell repertoires in COVID-19. The table came from immunoSEQ multiplex PCR; TCRdb's copy has only in-frame clones and leaves some out. The sample lists under 100,000 clones; approximately 88% were seen once. Sequencing was carried out using peripheral blood. These receptor sequences come from a man aged 55 to 70 with COVID-19, enrolled during active disease.

The rearrangement links TRBV28 to TRBJ1-1; D ambiguous. The V end lost 3 bases, the J end lost 8 bases, and 7 bases lay between the germline ends. CDR3 length: 11 amino acids. Germline lookup yields CDR1 MDHEN and CDR2 SYDVKM. The chain's CDR3 is CASSFDGEAFF. CDR3 DNA: TGTGCCAGCAGTTTTGACGGGGAAGCTTTCTTT.

This sequence joins TRBV18 and TRBJ2-1, with 10 positions matching TRBD2. The V gene end was trimmed by 0 bases and the J gene end by 4 bases; junction bases not matched to a gene: 3. The CDR3 is 16 residues long. Germline lookup yields CDR1 KGHSH and CDR2 LQKENI. The CDR3: CASSPPSSGSYNEQFF. The CDR3 DNA sequence: TGTGCCAGCTCACCACCCTCTAGCGGGAGTTACAATGAGCAGTTCTTC.

The chain uses TRBV28 and TRBJ1-1; maybe TRBD1 (6 bases). The CDR3 has 16 residues. The germline V gene has CDR1 MDHEN and CDR2 SYDVKM. The V gene lost 8 bases and the J gene lost 0 bases, with 19 bases spanning the gap. CDR3 in amino acids: CASFIGGAQVNTEAFF. The CDR3 DNA reads TGTGCCAGCTTCATCGGGGGGGCCCAGGTGAACACTGAAGCTTTCTTT.

The rearrangement joins TRBV19 to TRBJ1-5; D unclear. Germline values: CDR1 LNHDA, CDR2 SQIVND (reference sequence). The CDR3 sequence is 14 residues long. Trimming took off 7 bases at V and 5 bases at J, with 15 bases between the two ends. The CDR3 DNA reads TGTGCCAGTAACCCAATAGATCAGGATCAGCCCCAGCATTTT. It codes for CASNPIDQDQPQHF.

V gene TRBV15 combines with J gene TRBJ2-5; D gene uncertain. From germline, CDR1 is LNHNV and CDR2 YYDKDF (reference sequence). This CDR3 contains 12 residues. V lost 0 bases, J lost 7 bases, and 6 bases lay in between. The CDR3 loop reads CATSRDSGTQYF. CDR3 coding DNA: TGTGCCACCAGCAGAGATTCCGGGACCCAGTACTTC.

The rearrangement uses TRBV18 and TRBJ1-3, with 8 bases fitting TRBD1. Germline V gene sequence: CDR1 KGHSH, CDR2 LQKENI. The CDR3 runs 17 residues. The junction had 8 bases not matched to a gene; V was cut back by 3 bases and J by 1 base. CDR3 sequence: CASSPSRTGTSGNTIYF. In nucleotides, the CDR3 is TGTGCCAGCTCACCCTCAAGGACAGGGACTTCTGGAAACACCATATATTTT.

Here the CDR3 DNA reads TGTGCCAGTAGTAAGAGGCAGGGCGAAAGCAATCAGCCCCAGCATTTT. Protein: CASSKRQGESNQPQHF. The J gene is TRBJ1-5, the V gene TRBV19; TRBD1 might be the D (5 bases). The CDR3 is made up of 16 amino acids. CDR1 LNHDA and CDR2 SQIVND come from the germline V gene (reference sequence). V shed 4 bases and J shed 1 base, with 14 bases lying between them.

This clone came up once. The chain is built from TRBV7-2 and TRBJ2-7; tentative D call: TRBD2 (5 bases). CDR3 length: 14 residues. Germline V gene lookup returns CDR1 SGHTA and CDR2 FQGNSA. Trimming left V 4 bases short and J 0 bases short, with 10 bases between. CDR3 loop: CASSSPDSSYEQYF. Here the CDR3 DNA reads TGTGCCAGCAGCTCCCCGGACTCCTCCTACGAGCAGTACTTC.

The V and J genes are TRBV10-3 and TRBJ2-5, with 15 bases fitting TRBD2. The CDR3 is 15 amino acids. CDR1 is ENHRY, CDR2 SYGVKD, per germline. The V gene end was trimmed by 6 bases and the J gene end by 6 bases; junction bases not matched to a gene: 5. The CDR3 nucleotides read TGTGCCATCAGCGAGGGACTAGCGGGAGGTCAGACCCAGTACTTC. Amino acids: CAISEGLAGGQTQYF.

The V call is TRBV5-6, the J call TRBJ1-6; 8 bases agree with TRBD1. CDR1 and CDR2 (germline): SGHDT, YYEEEE. The CDR3 covers 18 residues. V shed 0 bases, J shed 1 base, and the junction held 6 bases outside the gene matches. CDR3 sequence: CASSLGQGIWSYNSPLHF. The CDR3 bases are TGTGCCAGCAGCTTGGGACAGGGGATTTGGTCCTATAATTCACCCCTCCACTTT.

V is TRBV28 and J is TRBJ2-7; 14 nucleotides match TRBD2. V shed 2 bases and J 5 bases; nucleotides not matched to a gene: 5. CDR3 length equals 16 residues. Germline V gives CDR1 MDHEN, CDR2 SYDVKM. CDR3 DNA: TGTGCCAGCAGTTTACCCGGGACTAGCGGGAGAGACGAGCAGTACTTC. Its protein is CASSLPGTSGRDEQYF.

This chain joins TRBV6-2 or TRBV6-3 and TRBJ2-3, with 7 bases that match TRBD1. The germline V gene encodes CDR1 MNHEY and CDR2 SVGEGT. This CDR3 is built from 15 residues. V shed 5 bases, J shed 1 base, and the junction held 6 bases outside the gene matches. The CDR3 protein is CASSAQGEGTDTQYF. The CDR3 DNA reads TGTGCCAGCAGTGCCCAGGGGGAAGGCACAGATACGCAGTATTTT.

The rearrangement links TRBV11-2 to TRBJ2-2; D unresolved. Per germline, CDR1 SGHAT and CDR2 FQNNGV. The V end was cut by 0 bases, the J end by 5 bases, with 7 bases between. CDR3 length: 14 residues. CDR3 nucleotides: TGTGCCAGCAGCTTAGATACGCAGACCGGGGAGCTGTTTTTT. Translating gives CASSLDTQTGELFF.

This clone was detected once. The genes are TRBV7-9 and TRBJ2-7, with D perhaps matching TRBD1 (5 bases). Trimming shortened V by 1 base and J by 5 bases, and 15 bases separated the two germline ends. The germline gives CDR1 SEHNR, CDR2 FQNEAQ (reference sequence). The CDR3 spans 15 residues. Here the CDR3 DNA reads TGTGCCAGCAGCTTAGGGGGCTTAAGGGAACACGAGCAGTACTTC. Translated: CASSLGGLREHEQYF.

The chain links TRBV9 to TRBJ2-3; tentative D call: TRBD1 (6 bases). The CDR3 has 14 residues. Trimming took off 3 bases at V and 3 bases at J, with 11 bases between the two ends. CDR1 SGDLS and CDR2 YYNGEE come from the germline V gene. CDR3 DNA: TGTGCCAGCAGCGCACTTCAGGGGACAGATACGCAGTATTTT. Amino acid sequence: CASSALQGTDTQYF.

The chain has TRBV28 and TRBJ2-1, with a possible D match to TRBD2 (6 bases). Trimming pared 5 bases from V and 0 bases from J, leaving 11 bases between. The CDR3 extends over 15 amino acids. Looked up from germline, CDR1 is MDHEN and CDR2 is SYDVKM. CDR3 sequence: CASSGAGSSYNEQFF. The CDR3 coding sequence is TGTGCCAGCAGTGGAGCGGGTAGCTCCTACAATGAGCAGTTCTTC.

The chain is built from TRBV10-3 and TRBJ1-4; D ambiguous. The CDR3 is made up of 11 amino acids. Germline V CDR1 and CDR2: ENHRY, SYGVKD. V was trimmed by 3 bases and J by 8 bases, leaving 4 bases between them. CDR3: CAISDLEKLFF. CDR3 nucleotides: TGTGCCATCAGTGATTTAGAAAAACTGTTTTTT.

This rearrangement joins TRBV5-1 to TRBJ1-2, with 8 bases identical to TRBD1. In germline, CDR1 is SGHRS, CDR2 YFSETQ. This CDR3 region has 14 residues. V lost 0 bases and J lost 2; bases outside the gene matches: 0. CDR3 coding DNA: TGCGCCAGCAGCTTGGGACAGGGGAACTATGGCTACACCTTC. Translation: CASSLGQGNYGYTF.

This chain links TRBV9 with TRBJ2-6; TRBD1 agrees at 7 bases. Trimming took 4 bases from V and 2 from J; bases not matched to a gene: 6. The germline gives CDR1 SGDLS, CDR2 YYNGEE. There are 16 residues in the CDR3. The CDR3 sequence: CASSFITGAGANVLTF. In DNA form, the CDR3 reads TGTGCCAGCAGCTTCATTACAGGGGCTGGGGCCAACGTCCTGACTTTC.

This chain connects TRBV7-6 to TRBJ2-1; tentatively, D is TRBD2 (6 bases). Germline V gene sequence: CDR1 SGHVS, CDR2 FNYEAQ. V was pared by 6 bases and J by 0 bases, with 15 bases between. The CDR3 consists of 16 residues. In DNA form, the CDR3 reads TGTGCCAGCAGTCTCAGAAGACTAGTCTCCTACAATGAGCAGTTCTTC. Translated: CASSLRRLVSYNEQFF.

Note on this clone: Compared with germline, one end of the junction differs, possibly owing to a read error. The rearrangement links TRBV6-1 to TRBJ1-2; possibly TRBD1 for D (6 bases). Germline V CDR1 and CDR2: MNHNS, SASEGT. The CDR3 covers 13 residues. CDR3 sequence: CASREGGHYGYTF. The CDR3 DNA reads as TGTGCCAGCAGGGAAGGGGGGCACTATGGCTACACCTTC.

The gene calls are TRBV3-1 (or the pseudogene TRBV3-2) and TRBJ1-2; no reliable D call. This CDR3 is 15 amino acids long. Trimming took 4 bases from V and 2 from J, leaving 14 bases between them. CDR1 and CDR2 from the germline V gene are LGHDT and YNNKEL (reference sequence). CDR3 in amino acids: CASSPNSALNYGYTF. The CDR3, as DNA: TGTGCCAGCAGCCCAAACTCTGCATTAAACTATGGCTACACCTTC.

The sample holds one count of this clone. This rearrangement joins TRBV20-1 to TRBJ2-7; TRBD2 matches at 7 bases. CDR1 and CDR2 from the germline V gene are DFQATT and SNEGSKA (reference sequence). V trimming: 3 bases; J trimming: 2 bases; junction bases outside the gene matches: 16. The CDR3 loop spans 17 amino acids. DNA of the CDR3: TGCAGTGCTAGTGGGCTAGCGGAGGACCTCGATCCCTACGAGCAGTACTTC. Its translation is CSASGLAEDLDPYEQYF.

The genes are TRBV2 and TRBJ2-3, with D possibly being TRBD1 (6 bases). Germline V gene data show CDR1 as SNHLY and CDR2 as FYNNEI. This CDR3 contains 14 residues. V was clipped by 5 bases and J by 0 bases, with 9 bases between them. CDR3 DNA sequence: TGTGCCAGCAGTTACAGGGAAAGCACAGATACGCAGTATTTT. This codes for CASSYRESTDTQYF. Combining the CDR3 with reference TRBV2 and TRBJ2-3 gives the whole variable domain EPEVTQTPSHQVTQMGQEVILRCVPISNHLYFYWYRQILGQKVEFLVSFYNNEISEKSEIFDDQFSVERPDGSNFTLKIRSTKLEDSAMYFCASSYRESTDTQYFGPGTRLTVL.

A single count supports this clone. This chain uses TRBV4-1 with TRBJ1-2, with 7 bases that match TRBD1. The CDR3 runs to 16 residues. Germline values: CDR1 MGHRA, CDR2 YSYEKL. J gave up 0 bases and V 0 bases, and 4 bases lay outside the gene matches. CDR3 sequence (DNA): TGCGCCAGCAGCCAAGATCGGGACAGAGCTAACTATGGCTACACCTTC. This sequence encodes CASSQDRDRANYGYTF.

The V and J genes are TRBV11-3 and TRBJ1-2; D remains ambiguous. The CDR3 runs 13 residues. Germline CDR1 and CDR2: SGHNT and YENEEA. Trimming removed 0 bases at V and 8 bases at J, with 10 bases between. The DNA for the CDR3 is TGTGCCAGCAGCTTAGATGGGCGATACGGCTACACCTTC. It yields the protein CASSLDGRYGYTF. Combining the CDR3 with reference TRBV11-3 and TRBJ1-2 gives the whole variable domain EAGVVQSPRYKIIEKKQPVAFWCNPISGHNTLYWYLQNLGQGPELLIRYENEEAVDDSQLPKDRFSAERLKGVDSTLKIQPAELGDSAVYLCASSLDGRYGYTFGSGTRLTVV.

This chain joins TRBV30 and TRBJ1-2, with a possible D match to TRBD1 (5 bases). Looked up from germline, CDR1 is GTSNPN and CDR2 is SVGIG (reference sequence). V lost 4 bases and J 0 bases, leaving 9 bases between the germline ends. The CDR3 runs 13 residues. In DNA, the CDR3 is TGTGCCTGGAATACAGGATCTAACTATGGCTACACCTTC. Protein sequence: CAWNTGSNYGYTF. The full variable domain, completed using reference TRBV30 and TRBJ1-2, is SQTIHQWPATLVQPVGSPLSLECTVEGTSNPNLYWYRQAAGRGLQLLFYSVGIGQISSEVPQNLSASRPQDRQFILSSKKLLLSDSGFYLCAWNTGSNYGYTFGSGTRLTVV.

This clone was counted only a few times. This chain joins TRBV7-2 and TRBJ2-1, with TRBD2 identical over 14 bases. Germline CDR1 reads SGHTA; CDR2 reads FQGNSA. Trimming removed 6 bases from V and 6 bases from J; junction bases left unmatched: 4. This CDR3 has 15 residues. The CDR3 loop is CASRRLAGGGNEQFF. The CDR3 coding sequence is TGTGCCAGCAGAAGACTAGCGGGAGGGGGCAATGAGCAGTTCTTC.

The CDR3 DNA is TGTGCCAGCAGCTTAGTTCTAGCCGGAGAGCAGTTCTTC. Translating gives CASSLVLAGEQFF. The chain couples TRBV7-2 to TRBJ2-1, with D perhaps matching TRBD2 (5 bases). CDR1 is SGHTA, CDR2 FQGNSA, per germline. Deletions cut 1 base from V and 10 bases from J, with 11 bases between. The CDR3 contains 13 residues.

V gene TRBV5-1 combines with J gene TRBJ2-1, with TRBD2 matching over 10 bases. The CDR3 loop spans 15 amino acids. CDR1 and CDR2 (germline): SGHRS, YFSETQ. Losses at the gene ends were 1 base for V and 5 bases for J; bases not matched to a gene: 3. For the CDR3, the DNA is TGCGCCAGCAGCTTGAACCTAGCGGGAGACAATGAGCAGTTCTTC. It encodes CASSLNLAGDNEQFF.